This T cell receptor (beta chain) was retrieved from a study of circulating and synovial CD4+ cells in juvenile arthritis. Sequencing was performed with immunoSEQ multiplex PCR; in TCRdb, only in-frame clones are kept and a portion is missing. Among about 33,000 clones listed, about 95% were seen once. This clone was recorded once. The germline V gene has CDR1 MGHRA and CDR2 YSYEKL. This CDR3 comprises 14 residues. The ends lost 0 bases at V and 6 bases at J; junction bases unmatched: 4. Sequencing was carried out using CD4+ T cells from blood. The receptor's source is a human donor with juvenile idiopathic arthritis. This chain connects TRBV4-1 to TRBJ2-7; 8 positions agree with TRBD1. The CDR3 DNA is TGCGCCAGCAGCCAAGAAGTGACAGGGGCCGAGCAGTACTTC. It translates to CASSQEVTGAEQYF.